The rows below give T cell receptor beta chains drawn from one sample of a study of shared clonotypes between healthy human individuals. The method was immunoSEQ multiplex PCR; TCRdb's version includes in-frame clones alone and lacks a portion of them. The profile shows approximately 640,000 clones, 90% of them singletons. Sequencing input: memory CD8+ T cells from PBMCs. The receptors shown here come from a man aged 18-30 years in good health. Some clones in this sample may be carry-over from other donors' samples. The CDR3 runs from the conserved cysteine through the conserved F or W. The order of the fields is V gene, J gene, CDR3 protein.

TRBV9,TRBJ2-7,CASSPTGAAYEQYF
TRBV28,TRBJ1-1,CASSSGNMNTEAFF
TRBV5-1,TRBJ1-2,CASSLDRDGAYGYTF
TRBV27,TRBJ2-2,CASSLFPGTGTRELFF
TRBV9,TRBJ1-5,CASSPGPGGSNQPQHF
TRBV19,TRBJ2-3,CASSMRGGSEDTQYF
TRBV19,TRBJ1-5,CASSPDRPYQPQHF
TRBV27,TRBJ2-3,CASSPYRESTDTQYF
TRBV4-1,TRBJ1-6,CASSPASRSPLHF
TRBV7-9,TRBJ1-2,CASSLPGQGVYGYTF
TRBV28,TRBJ2-1,CASSGEGLPHNEQFF
TRBV7-8,TRBJ2-1,CASSFGQATVNEQFF
TRBV9,TRBJ2-3,CASSARPDTQYF
TRBV4-3,TRBJ2-1,CASSQDGGYNEQFF
TRBV5-1,TRBJ2-3,CASSGGGLAGPSVRDTQYF
TRBV5-6,TRBJ2-2,CASSFLGRNTGELFF
TRBV28,TRBJ2-7,CASSPKRGRYEQYF
TRBV15,TRBJ2-5,CATSTGAQEETQYF
TRBV6-5,TRBJ2-2,CASSPGAGELFF
TRBV7-8,TRBJ2-7,CASSLDLGQGLYEQYF
TRBV9,TRBJ1-2,CASSEGVGYTF
TRBV7-8,TRBJ2-1,CASRNGTSLYNEQFF
TRBV2,TRBJ2-3,CASIHRERVSDTQYF
TRBV5-5,TRBJ2-3,CASSLVGLAGADTQYF
TRBV9,TRBJ2-1,CASSDALNNEQFF
TRBV7-9,TRBJ2-1,CASSALLGTGMDEQFF
TRBV5-6,TRBJ1-1,CASSLVGDFTEAFF
TRBV11-2,TRBJ2-3,CASSGRDSYTDTQYF
TRBV4-2,TRBJ2-7,CASSQGIGLVFSEQYF
TRBV2,TRBJ2-3,CASVRLWADTQYF
TRBV28,TRBJ2-7,CASRGTGYEQYF
TRBV27,TRBJ2-5,CASSLEPSGRVQETQYF
TRBV10-3,TRBJ2-3,CAISHPAGVGTDTQYF
TRBV10-3,TRBJ2-1,CAIGTSGLSSYNEQFF
TRBV27,TRBJ1-2,CASSFLGVANYGYTF